A selection of T cell receptor beta chains follows, all from one sample in a study of early T cells in non-severe SARS-CoV-2 infection. TCRdb passed the 5' RACE reads through MiXCR, listing each CDR3 protein once. The data show some 77,000 distinct CDR3 sequences, with about 16% seen just once and around 2.6% held by the top ten. Material for sequencing was whole blood. Every receptor here comes from an adult who was a healthcare worker with PCR-confirmed SARS-CoV-2 infection or an uninfected control (not recorded which). The CDR3 runs from the conserved cysteine through the conserved F or W. Fields, in order: clone size, V gene, J gene, D gene, CDR3 length, CDR3 protein, CDR3 DNA. D genes are given only for firm matches. The listing skips clone size in some rows; elsewhere it reads once, few, many or a size class.

many,TRBV11-3,TRBJ2-5,-,15,CASSRSDRSQETQYF,TGTGCCAGCAGCCGATCGGACCGCTCCCAAGAGACCCAGTACTTC
many,TRBV6-5,TRBJ2-1,-,15,CASSYSRVTYNEQFF,TGTGCCAGCAGTTACTCCCGGGTAACCTACAATGAGCAGTTCTTC
few,TRBV7-2,TRBJ1-3,-,13,CASSQSSGNTIYF,TGTGCCAGCAGTCAGAGCTCTGGAAACACCATATATTTT
-,TRBV3-1,TRBJ2-2,TRBD2,18,CASSQLLAGGPIPGELFF,TGTGCCAGCAGCCAACTGCTAGCGGGAGGGCCAATCCCCGGGGAGCTGTTTTTT
few,TRBV24-1,TRBJ1-1,-,15,CATSDHNGQNTEAFF,TGTGCCACCAGTGACCACAATGGACAGAACACTGAAGCTTTCTTT
-,TRBV27,TRBJ1-1,-,16,CASRTGSRTGNGEAFF,TGTGCCAGCAGAACAGGTTCCCGAACCGGCAATGGTGAAGCTTTCTTT
few,TRBV7-3,TRBJ1-1,-,14,CASSPGAPNTEAFF,TGTGCCAGCAGCCCGGGGGCCCCGAACACTGAAGCTTTCTTT
-,TRBV11-2,TRBJ2-7,-,15,CASSWGAVTSYEQYF,TGTGCCAGCAGTTGGGGGGCGGTTACCTCCTACGAGCAGTACTTC
few,TRBV24-1,TRBJ2-1,-,13,CATSDSGPKFQFF,TGTGCCACCAGTGATTCCGGGCCTAAGTTCCAGTTCTTC
-,TRBV27,TRBJ2-3,TRBD2,19,CASTVLGLAGGQSTDMQYF,TGTGCCAGCACCGTACTGGGACTAGCGGGGGGGCAGAGCACAGATATGCAGTATTTT
many,TRBV15,TRBJ2-3,-,17,CATSRDRWRAPTDTQYF,TGTGCCACCAGCAGAGATCGGTGGCGGGCCCCCACAGATACGCAGTATTTT
-,TRBV12-3/TRBV12-4,TRBJ1-5,-,15,CASLQDPYSNQPQHF,TGTGCCAGCTTGCAGGACCCCTATAGCAATCAGCCCCAGCATTTT
-,TRBV9,TRBJ1-2,-,13,CASSGTRNYGYTF,TGTGCCAGCAGCGGGACAAGGAACTATGGCTACACCTTC
-,TRBV9,TRBJ2-5,TRBD2,19,CASSPPPSPGLGSGETQYF,TGTGCCAGCAGCCCACCGCCGAGCCCGGGACTAGGCTCGGGAGAGACCCAGTACTTC
-,TRBV12-3/TRBV12-4,TRBJ2-7,-,16,CASSPFPGTSSYEQYF,TGTGCCAGCAGTCCATTCCCCGGCACCAGCTCCTACGAGCAGTACTTC
few,TRBV6-1,TRBJ2-1,TRBD2,17,CASIPQAGPGGRDEQFF,TGTGCCAGCATTCCCCAAGCGGGACCCGGGGGGAGGGATGAGCAGTTCTTC
-,TRBV19,TRBJ1-5,-,16,CASSPPSTASGQPQHF,TGTGCCAGTAGTCCACCCTCGACCGCTTCGGGTCAGCCCCAGCATTTT
few,TRBV18,TRBJ1-2,-,13,CASSPQDTYGYTF,TGTGCCAGCTCACCACAGGACACCTATGGCTACACCTTC
few,TRBV9,TRBJ2-7,-,13,CASSVQPWAEQYF,TGTGCCAGCAGCGTACAGCCCTGGGCCGAGCAGTACTTC
few,TRBV27,TRBJ1-2,-,13,CASSLTINYGYTF,TGTGCCAGCAGCTTAACTATTAACTATGGCTACACCTTC
many,TRBV6-6,TRBJ2-1,TRBD2,14,CASSYGTSFGEQFF,TGTGCCAGCAGTTACGGGACTAGTTTCGGTGAGCAGTTCTTC
few,TRBV5-4,TRBJ1-2,TRBD1,13,CASSPTGVYGYTF,TGTGCCAGCAGCCCCACAGGGGTTTATGGCTACACCTTC
-,TRBV5-1,TRBJ1-5,TRBD1,15,CASSPGTGINQPQHF,TGCGCCAGCAGCCCGGGGACAGGGATCAATCAGCCCCAGCATTTT
many,TRBV20-1,TRBJ1-2,-,14,CSARDRGRFDGYTF,TGCAGTGCTAGAGATCGAGGAAGGTTTGATGGCTACACCTTC
many,TRBV6-5,TRBJ2-2,TRBD2,18,CASSSSSGRPVNTGELFF,TGTGCCAGCAGTTCTAGTAGCGGGAGGCCCGTGAACACCGGGGAGCTGTTTTTT
few,TRBV6-2/TRBV6-3,TRBJ2-2,TRBD2,15,CASSSLAGGTGELFF,TGTGCCAGCAGTTCACTAGCGGGAGGCACCGGGGAGCTGTTTTTT
few,TRBV6-1,TRBJ2-3,-,16,CASLGSGTSDTDTQYF,TGTGCCAGCCTGGGGTCCGGGACTTCCGACACAGATACGCAGTATTTT
-,TRBV30,TRBJ2-1,-,12,CAWSVQTGEQFF,TGTGCCTGGAGTGTACAGACGGGTGAGCAGTTCTTC